This TCR beta chain was identified in a study of blood T cell repertoires in COVID-19. Study-level information: The samples span acute and convalescent COVID-19 from the United States, Italy and Spain. From T cells, B-cell-depleted T cells, or PBMCs came the material, which was cDNA or gDNA.

This CDR3 spans 16 amino acids. Germline V gene lookup returns CDR1 SGHRS and CDR2 YFSETQ. The V end lost 4 bases, the J end lost 9 bases, and 20 bases lay between the germline ends. The table came from immunoSEQ multiplex PCR; TCRdb's copy has only in-frame clones and leaves some out. The sample lists some 180,000 clones; 82% were seen once. The sequencing sample was made of peripheral blood. This TCR derives from a woman in her fifties or sixties with COVID-19, enrolled during active disease. V usage is TRBV5-1 and J usage is TRBJ1-6; D is possibly TRBD1 (5 bases). The CDR3 is CASSPDVGGIGSPLHF. DNA for the CDR3: TGCGCCAGCAGCCCAGATGTCGGGGGAATTGGTTCACCCCTCCACTTT.